This T cell receptor (beta chain) was recorded in a study of cytomegalovirus exposure and HLA in healthy donors. Study background: Among about 179 million T cells, an earlier analysis found about 100 million unique TCR beta sequences.

13 Jbeta primers and 60 Vbeta primers were used for the PCR. Assay: immunoSEQ multiplex PCR; the TCRdb copy retains only in-frame clones and omits some. Here the sample spans a few hundred thousand clones, about 83% being singletons. Per the germline V gene, CDR1 is MGHRA and CDR2 is YSYEKL. This CDR3 is built from 14 residues. Details on this clone: Its antigen is not identified.

General study findings and limits: Across all donors, roughly uniform sequencing depth was an assumption of the presence/absence analyses.

The donors, nominally healthy at sampling, likely had unrecorded immune exposures. This chain links TRBV4-1 with TRBJ2-7, with no clear D. The J call may be in error: the DNA end matches TRBJ2-1 better. Sequencing was done on a sample of PBMCs. The source is a girl between 10 and 17 years old in good health and CMV-seronegative. CDR3 DNA: TGCGCCAGCAGCCAAGACGGAGCCTACAATGAGCAGTTCTTC. Protein: CASSQDGAYNEQFF.